This T cell receptor (beta chain) was captured by sequencing in a study of glioma-infiltrating T cells after dendritic cell vaccination. As for the study in general: Dendritic cells derived from monocytes and pulsed with autologous tumor lysate formed the vaccine.

Time point of the sample: after dendritic cell vaccination, including at tumor progression/relapse. Per germline, CDR1 SGHRS and CDR2 YFSETQ. The CDR3 runs 14 residues. With V trimmed by 4 bases and J by 1 base, 2 bases remained unmatched. Amplification used 60 V beta primers and 13 J beta primers. Libraries were prepared by immunoSEQ multiplex PCR; TCRdb keeps only in-frame clonotypes and omits some of them. The top ten hold roughly 2.1% of the sample, which has around 90,000 clones, approximately 75% seen once. The source is a human donor with glioblastoma. Sequenced here: blood, sampled after dendritic cell vaccination. V gene TRBV5-1 combines with J gene TRBJ2-1; 7 bases agree with TRBD1. The CDR3 region has the DNA TGCGCCAGCAGCCAGGGACAGTCCTACAATGAGCAGTTCTTC. It yields the protein CASSQGQSYNEQFF.